This entry describes one T cell receptor (beta chain). The sample belongs to a study of regulatory T cells in long-lasting Graves disease. Study summary: Persistent cases were those of Graves' disease that involved over 5 years of antithyroid drugs with positive TSH receptor antibodies.

Unmatched junction bases numbered 8, after V lost 5 bases and J lost 4 bases. The length of the CDR3 is 15 residues. Germline-derived CDR1 and CDR2 are SGHTA and FQGNSA. According to the study, TCR beta libraries were built with iRepertoire HTBI primers and CDR3-region Arm-PCR. Original processing methods: The samples yielded 50 to 80 TRBV and some 15 TRBJ segments. MiXCR, run by TCRdb on the multiplex PCR reads, gives a single entry per CDR3 protein. Here the V and J calls rest on TCRdb's processing, not on the authors' analysis. The sample consists of hundreds of thousands of distinct CDR3 sequences, about 30% of them appearing once. The time point was: persistent/refractory GD, antithyroid drugs over 5 years with positive TRAb. Following extraction of RNA from PBMCs, that RNA was used to make the TCR library.

The TCR sequence derives from a female donor with Graves disease. The material sequenced was peripheral blood mononuclear cells (PBMCs), taken when the disease was refractory, from a patient treated with antithyroid drugs. The rearrangement joins TRBV7-2 to TRBJ1-2, with 9 nucleotides matching TRBD1. The CDR3 here is CASSQGQGAGYGYTF. Written as DNA, the CDR3 is TGTGCCAGCAGCCAGGGACAGGGAGCGGGCTATGGCTACACCTTC.